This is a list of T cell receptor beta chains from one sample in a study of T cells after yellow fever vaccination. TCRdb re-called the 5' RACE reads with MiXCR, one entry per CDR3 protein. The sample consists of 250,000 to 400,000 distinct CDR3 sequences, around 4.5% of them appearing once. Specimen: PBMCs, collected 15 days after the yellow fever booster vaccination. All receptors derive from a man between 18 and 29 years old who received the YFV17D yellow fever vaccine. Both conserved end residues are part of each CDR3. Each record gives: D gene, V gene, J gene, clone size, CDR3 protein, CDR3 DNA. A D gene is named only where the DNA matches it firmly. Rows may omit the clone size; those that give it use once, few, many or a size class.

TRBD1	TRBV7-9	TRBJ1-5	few	CASSSTGQGGNQPQHF	TGTGCCAGCAGCTCCACGGGGCAGGGGGGCAATCAGCCCCAGCATTTT
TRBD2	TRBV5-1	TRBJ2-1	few	CASSLGTSGTNEQFF	TGCGCCAGCAGCTTGGGGACTAGCGGGACCAATGAGCAGTTCTTC
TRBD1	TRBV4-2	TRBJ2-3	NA	CASSQGKYAGTDSDTQYF	TGTGCCAGCAGCCAGGGTAAATATGCCGGGACAGATTCAGATACGCAGTATTTT
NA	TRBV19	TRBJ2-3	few	CASSMGFDGPDTQYF	TGTGCCAGTAGCATGGGGTTCGACGGTCCAGATACGCAGTATTTT
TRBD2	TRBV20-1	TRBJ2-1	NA	CSARDIGGGALTYNEQFF	TGCAGTGCTAGAGATATTGGCGGGGGGGCTCTGACCTACAATGAGCAGTTCTTC
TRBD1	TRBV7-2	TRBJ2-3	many	CASSLGRGSVAQYF	TGTGCCAGCAGCTTGGGCAGGGGGTCCGTTGCGCAGTATTTT
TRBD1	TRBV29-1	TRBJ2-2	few	CSVEGQGLSGELFF	TGCAGCGTTGAAGGACAGGGGTTGTCCGGGGAGCTGTTTTTT
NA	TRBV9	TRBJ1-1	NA	CASSVGPGFVGEAFF	TGTGCCAGCAGCGTAGGCCCAGGCTTTGTTGGTGAAGCTTTCTTT
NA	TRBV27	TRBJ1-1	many	CASRGGTTEAFF	TGTGCCAGCAGGGGGGGGACCACTGAAGCTTTCTTT
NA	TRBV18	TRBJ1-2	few	CASSPTAGFGWGYTF	TGTGCCAGCTCACCGACTGCGGGCTTTGGATGGGGCTACACCTTC
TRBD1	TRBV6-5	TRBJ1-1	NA	CASSPQGVFDTEAFF	TGTGCCAGCAGTCCCCAGGGGGTTTTTGACACTGAAGCTTTCTTT
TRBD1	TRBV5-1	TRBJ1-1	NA	CASSSGTGEAEAFF	TGCGCCAGCAGCTCTGGGACAGGGGAAGCTGAAGCTTTCTTT
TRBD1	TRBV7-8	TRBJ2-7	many	CASSLVWGQGEEQYF	TGTGCCAGCAGCTTAGTTTGGGGACAGGGTGAGGAGCAGTACTTC
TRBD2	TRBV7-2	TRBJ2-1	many	CASSSRRQRGNEQFF	TGTGCCAGCAGCTCAAGACGGCAGCGGGGGAATGAGCAGTTCTTC
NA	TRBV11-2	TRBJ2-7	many	CASSLTGAGGQYF	TGTGCCAGCAGCTTAACCGGGGCCGGGGGGCAGTACTTC
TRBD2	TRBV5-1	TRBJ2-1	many	CASSLAASGPLYNEQFF	TGCGCCAGCAGCTTGGCGGCTAGCGGGCCCCTCTACAATGAGCAGTTCTTC
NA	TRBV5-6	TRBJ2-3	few	CASSLSRHVGTDTQYF	TGTGCCAGCAGCCTCTCCCGGCATGTAGGGACAGATACGCAGTATTTT
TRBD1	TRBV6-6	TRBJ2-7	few	CASSYKGAREQYF	TGTGCCAGCAGTTACAAGGGGGCTCGAGAGCAGTACTTC
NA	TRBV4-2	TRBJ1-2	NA	CASSQIATNYGYTF	TGTGCCAGCAGCCAAATAGCTACTAACTATGGCTACACCTTC
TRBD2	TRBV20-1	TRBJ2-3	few	CSARDRSSGGLDTQYF	TGCAGTGCTAGAGATCGCTCTAGCGGGGGATTAGATACGCAGTATTTT
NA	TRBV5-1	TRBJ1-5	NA	CASSLVPDQPQHF	TGCGCCAGCAGCTTGGTTCCGGATCAGCCCCAGCATTTT
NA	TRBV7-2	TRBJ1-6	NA	CASSFGAPESPLHF	TGTGCCAGCAGCTTTGGGGCCCCGGAGTCACCCCTCCACTTT
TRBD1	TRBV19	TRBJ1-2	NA	CASSPDAGTGRYYGYTF	TGTGCCAGTAGTCCAGATGCCGGGACAGGGCGCTACTATGGCTACACCTTC
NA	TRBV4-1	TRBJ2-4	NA	CASSQAPGFVKNIQYF	TGCGCCAGCAGCCAAGCTCCGGGGTTTGTCAAAAACATTCAGTACTTC
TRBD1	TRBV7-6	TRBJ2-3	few	CASSLIAGGETDTQYF	TGTGCCAGCAGCTTAATAGCAGGGGGTGAGACAGATACGCAGTATTTT
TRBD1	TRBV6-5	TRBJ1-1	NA	CASSYSIKGASEAFF	TGTGCCAGCAGTTACTCGATAAAGGGGGCGTCCGAAGCTTTCTTT
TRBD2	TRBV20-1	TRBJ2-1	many	CSAKLLAVDNEQFF	TGCAGTGCTAAATTACTAGCGGTAGACAATGAGCAGTTCTTC
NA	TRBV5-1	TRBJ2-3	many	CASSPGAGSTDTQYF	TGCGCCAGCAGCCCGGGGGCAGGGTCCACAGATACGCAGTATTTT
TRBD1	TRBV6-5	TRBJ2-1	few	CASSYDTGGYFEFF	TGTGCCAGCAGTTACGATACAGGGGGGTACTTTGAGTTCTTC
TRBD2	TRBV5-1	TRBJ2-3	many	CASSLEGLAGDTQYF	TGCGCCAGCAGCTTGGAGGGACTAGCCGGAGATACGCAGTATTTT
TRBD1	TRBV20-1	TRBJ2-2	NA	CSARGGDRVTGELFF	TGCAGTGCCCGGGGCGGGGACAGGGTGACCGGGGAGCTGTTTTTT
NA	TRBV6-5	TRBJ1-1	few	CASSSQGGEAFF	TGTGCCAGCAGTTCCCAGGGCGGTGAAGCTTTCTTT
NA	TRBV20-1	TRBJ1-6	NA	CSARSRTDSPLHF	TGCAGTGCTAGATCAAGAACCGATTCACCCCTCCACTTT
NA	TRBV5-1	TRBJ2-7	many	CASSFTAGNSYEQYF	TGCGCCAGCAGCTTTACTGCAGGGAACTCCTACGAGCAGTACTTC
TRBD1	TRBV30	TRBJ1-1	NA	CAWSPGTGNTEAFF	TGTGCCTGGAGTCCCGGGACAGGGAACACTGAAGCTTTCTTT
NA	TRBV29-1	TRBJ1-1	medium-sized	CSVDAGNAEAFF	TGCAGCGTTGATGCGGGCAACGCTGAAGCTTTCTTT
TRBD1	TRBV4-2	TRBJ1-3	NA	CASSQEPGQGIYGNTIYF	TGTGCCAGCAGCCAAGAACCGGGACAGGGAATTTATGGAAACACCATATATTTT
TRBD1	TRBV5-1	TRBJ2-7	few	CASSLAGGFDEQYF	TGCGCCAGCAGCTTAGCAGGGGGTTTCGACGAGCAGTACTTC
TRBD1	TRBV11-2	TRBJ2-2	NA	CASSRRQGAGGELFF	TGTGCCAGCAGCCGTCGACAGGGGGCCGGCGGGGAGCTGTTTTTT
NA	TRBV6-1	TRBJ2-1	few	CASQGGGEQFF	TGTGCCAGCCAGGGGGGCGGCGAGCAGTTCTTC
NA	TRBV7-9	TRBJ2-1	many	CASSPTLGKQFF	TGTGCCAGCAGCCCAACATTGGGAAAGCAGTTCTTC
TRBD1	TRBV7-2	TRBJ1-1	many	CASSFPGTGLAFF	TGTGCCAGCAGCTTTCCCGGGACAGGGCTAGCTTTCTTT
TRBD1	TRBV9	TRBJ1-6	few	CASSVWTGNSPLHF	TGTGCCAGCAGCGTCTGGACAGGGAACTCACCCCTCCACTTT
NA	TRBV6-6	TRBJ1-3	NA	CASSYSSSSGNTIYF	TGTGCCAGCAGTTACTCCAGCAGCTCTGGAAACACCATATATTTT
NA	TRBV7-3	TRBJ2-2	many	CASSSGLNTGELFF	TGTGCCAGCAGCTCCGGACTGAACACCGGGGAGCTGTTTTTT
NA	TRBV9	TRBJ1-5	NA	CASSAGPNQPQHF	TGTGCCAGCAGCGCAGGCCCTAATCAGCCCCAGCATTTT
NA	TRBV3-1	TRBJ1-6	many	CASSHPLTASSYNSPLHF	TGTGCCAGCAGCCACCCACTGACGGCGAGCTCCTATAATTCACCCCTCCACTTT
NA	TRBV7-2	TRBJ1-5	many	CASSLWREGFTWWQPQHF	TGTGCCAGCAGCTTGTGGAGGGAGGGGTTTACGTGGTGGCAGCCCCAGCATTTT
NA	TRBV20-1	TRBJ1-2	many	CSAPEGITNYGYTF	TGCAGTGCGCCGGAGGGGATTACTAACTATGGCTACACCTTC
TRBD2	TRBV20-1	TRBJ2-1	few	CSAAGGPYNEQFF	TGCAGTGCTGCGGGGGGGCCATACAATGAGCAGTTCTTC
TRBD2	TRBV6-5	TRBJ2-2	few	CASSYSPRGGIAGELFF	TGTGCCAGCAGTTACTCCCCCCGCGGGGGGATCGCCGGGGAGCTGTTTTTT
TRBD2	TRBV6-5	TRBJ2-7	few	CASRAGGYEQYF	TGTGCCAGCAGAGCGGGGGGCTACGAGCAGTACTTC
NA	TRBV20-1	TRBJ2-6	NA	CSAERSGANVLTF	TGCAGTGCCGAAAGATCTGGGGCCAACGTCCTGACTTTC
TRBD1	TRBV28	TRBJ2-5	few	CASSQIQGGAETQYF	TGTGCCAGCAGTCAGATACAGGGGGGTGCAGAGACCCAGTACTTC
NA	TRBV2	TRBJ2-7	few	CASRAGRPYEQYF	TGTGCCAGCAGGGCCGGGCGGCCATACGAGCAGTACTTC
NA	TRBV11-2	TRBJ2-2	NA	CASSLGGVANTGELFF	TGTGCCAGCAGCTTAGGCGGGGTTGCGAACACCGGGGAGCTGTTTTTT
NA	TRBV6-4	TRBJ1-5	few	CAIVQGGGQPQHF	TGTGCCATAGTACAGGGAGGGGGTCAGCCCCAGCATTTT
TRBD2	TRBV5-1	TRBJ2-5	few	CASSRLAGSQETQYF	TGCGCCAGCAGCCGACTAGCGGGTAGTCAAGAGACCCAGTACTTC
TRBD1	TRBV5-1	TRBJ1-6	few	CASSLAWDRNSPLHF	TGCGCCAGCAGCTTGGCCTGGGACAGAAATTCACCCCTCCACTTT
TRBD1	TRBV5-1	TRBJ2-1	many	CASSTASQGVDEQFF	TGCGCCAGCAGCACGGCTTCACAGGGGGTTGATGAGCAGTTCTTC